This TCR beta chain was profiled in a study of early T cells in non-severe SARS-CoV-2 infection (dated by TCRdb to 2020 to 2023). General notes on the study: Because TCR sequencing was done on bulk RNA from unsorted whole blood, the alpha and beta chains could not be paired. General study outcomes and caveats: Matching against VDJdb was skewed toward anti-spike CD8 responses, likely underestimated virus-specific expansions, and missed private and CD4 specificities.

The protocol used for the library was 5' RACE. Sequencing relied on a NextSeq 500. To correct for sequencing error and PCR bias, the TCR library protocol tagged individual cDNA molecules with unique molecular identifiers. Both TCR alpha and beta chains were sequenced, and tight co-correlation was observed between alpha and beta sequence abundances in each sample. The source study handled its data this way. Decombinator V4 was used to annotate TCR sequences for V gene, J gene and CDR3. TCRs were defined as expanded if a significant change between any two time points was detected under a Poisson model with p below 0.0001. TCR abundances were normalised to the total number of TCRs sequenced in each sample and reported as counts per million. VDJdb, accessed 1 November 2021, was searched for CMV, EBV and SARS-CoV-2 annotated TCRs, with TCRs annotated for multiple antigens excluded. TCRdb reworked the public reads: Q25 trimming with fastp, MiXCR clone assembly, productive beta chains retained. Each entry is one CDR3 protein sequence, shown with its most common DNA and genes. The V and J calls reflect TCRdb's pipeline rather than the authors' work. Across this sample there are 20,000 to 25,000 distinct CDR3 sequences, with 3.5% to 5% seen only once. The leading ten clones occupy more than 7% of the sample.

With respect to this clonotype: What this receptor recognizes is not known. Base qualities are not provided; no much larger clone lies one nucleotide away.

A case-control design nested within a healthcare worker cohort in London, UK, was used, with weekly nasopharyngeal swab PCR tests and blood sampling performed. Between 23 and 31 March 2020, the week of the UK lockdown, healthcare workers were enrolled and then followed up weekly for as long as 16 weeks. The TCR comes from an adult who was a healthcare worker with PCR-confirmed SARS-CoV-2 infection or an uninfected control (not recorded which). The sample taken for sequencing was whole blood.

The nucleotides read TGCAGCGTTATGAACATTTTACTAGGCCCAGATACGCAGTATTTT. Translated, this gives CSVMNILLGPDTQYF. The sequence is built from TRBV29-1 and TRBJ2-3; TRBD2 is possibly the D segment (5 matching bases). Deletion took 5 bases off V and 4 bases off J, with a span of 19 bases between the germline ends. The CDR1 and CDR2 encoded by the germline V gene are SQVTM and ANQGSEA. Spanning cysteine to phenylalanine, the CDR3 consists of 15 amino acids. Of the read, only the CDR3 DNA is kept; its 45 bases are in frame from base 1.